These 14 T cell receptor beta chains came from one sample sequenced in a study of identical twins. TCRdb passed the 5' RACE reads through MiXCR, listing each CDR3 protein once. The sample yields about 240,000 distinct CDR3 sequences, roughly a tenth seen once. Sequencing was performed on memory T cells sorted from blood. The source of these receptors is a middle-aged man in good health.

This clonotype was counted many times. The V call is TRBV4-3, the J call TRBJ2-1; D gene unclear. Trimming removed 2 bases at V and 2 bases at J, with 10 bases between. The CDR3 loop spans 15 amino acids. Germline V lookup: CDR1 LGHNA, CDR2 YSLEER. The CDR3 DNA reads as TGCGCCAGCAGCCAACTAGACACTGCCTACAATGAGCAGTTCTTC. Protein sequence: CASSQLDTAYNEQFF.

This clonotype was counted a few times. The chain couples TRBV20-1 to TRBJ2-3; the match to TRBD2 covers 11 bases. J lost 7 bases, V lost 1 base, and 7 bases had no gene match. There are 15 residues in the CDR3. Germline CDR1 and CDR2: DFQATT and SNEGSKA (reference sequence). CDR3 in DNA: TGCAGTGCTAGAGGAAGACTAGCGGGGAAAAATACGCAGTATTTT. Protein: CSARGRLAGKNTQYF.

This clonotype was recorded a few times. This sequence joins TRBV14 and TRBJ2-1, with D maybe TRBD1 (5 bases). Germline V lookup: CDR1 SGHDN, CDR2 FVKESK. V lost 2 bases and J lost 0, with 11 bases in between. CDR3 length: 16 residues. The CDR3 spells CASSQRQLSSYNEQFF. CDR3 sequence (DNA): TGTGCCAGCAGCCAAAGACAGCTAAGCTCCTACAATGAGCAGTTCTTC.

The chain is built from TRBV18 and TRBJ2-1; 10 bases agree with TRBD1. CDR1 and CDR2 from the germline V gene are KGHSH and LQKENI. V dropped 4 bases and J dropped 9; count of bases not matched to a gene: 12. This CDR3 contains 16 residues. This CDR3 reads CASSLGTGVAHGEQFF. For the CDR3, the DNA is TGTGCCAGCTCACTCGGGACAGGGGTGGCTCATGGTGAGCAGTTCTTC.

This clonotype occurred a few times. Here the CDR3 DNA reads TGCGCCAGCAGCTCCCATGGCGCTGAATGTAGGGACTGCAATCAGCCCCAGCATTTT. The encoded protein is CASSSHGAECRDCNQPQHF. The chain carries TRBV5-1 and TRBJ1-5; tentatively, D is TRBD1 (5 bases). Trimming took 3 bases from V and 2 from J, leaving 24 bases between them. The CDR3 is 19 residues long. CDR1 and CDR2 from the germline V gene are SGHRS and YFSETQ.

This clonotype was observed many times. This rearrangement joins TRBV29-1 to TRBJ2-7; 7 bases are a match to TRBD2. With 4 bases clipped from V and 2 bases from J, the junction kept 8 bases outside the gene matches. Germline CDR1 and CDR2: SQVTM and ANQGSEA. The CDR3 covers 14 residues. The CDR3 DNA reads TGCAGCGTTGTCAGAGCGGGAAAACCCTACGAGCAGTACTTC. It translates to CSVVRAGKPYEQYF.

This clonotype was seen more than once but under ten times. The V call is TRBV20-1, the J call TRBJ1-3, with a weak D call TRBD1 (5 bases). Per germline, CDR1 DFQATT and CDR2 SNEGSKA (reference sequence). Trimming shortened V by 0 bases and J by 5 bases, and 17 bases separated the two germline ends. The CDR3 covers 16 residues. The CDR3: CSARDPRQGNRNTIYF. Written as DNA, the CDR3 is TGCAGTGCTAGAGATCCTAGGCAGGGTAATAGAAACACCATATATTTT.

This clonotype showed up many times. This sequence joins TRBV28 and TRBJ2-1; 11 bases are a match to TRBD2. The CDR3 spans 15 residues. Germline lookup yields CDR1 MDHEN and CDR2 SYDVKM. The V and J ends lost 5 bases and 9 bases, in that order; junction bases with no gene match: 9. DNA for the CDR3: TGTGCCAGCAGTACCATAGCGGGGGGGCGTGCTGAGCAGTTCTTC. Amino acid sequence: CASSTIAGGRAEQFF.

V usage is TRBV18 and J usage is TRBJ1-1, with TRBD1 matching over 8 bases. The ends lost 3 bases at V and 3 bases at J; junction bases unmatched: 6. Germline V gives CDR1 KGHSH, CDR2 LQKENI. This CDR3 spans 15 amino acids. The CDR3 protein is CASSPGTGLDTEAFF. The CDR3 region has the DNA TGTGCCAGCTCACCTGGGACAGGCTTAGACACTGAAGCTTTCTTT.

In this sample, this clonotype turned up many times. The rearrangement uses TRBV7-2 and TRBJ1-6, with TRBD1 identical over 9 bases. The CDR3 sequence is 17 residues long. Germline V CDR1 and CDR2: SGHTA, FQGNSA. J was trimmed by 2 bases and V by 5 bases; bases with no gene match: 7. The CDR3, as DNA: TGTGCCAGCAGCGAGGACAGGGGCCACCCCTATAATTCACCCCTCCACTTT. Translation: CASSEDRGHPYNSPLHF.

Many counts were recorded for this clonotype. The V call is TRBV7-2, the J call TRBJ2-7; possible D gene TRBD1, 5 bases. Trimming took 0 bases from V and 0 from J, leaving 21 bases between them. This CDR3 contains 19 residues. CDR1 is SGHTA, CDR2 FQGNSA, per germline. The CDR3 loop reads CASSLAGITGRWPSYEQYF. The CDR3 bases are TGTGCCAGCAGCTTAGCTGGTATAACAGGCCGTTGGCCCTCCTACGAGCAGTACTTC.

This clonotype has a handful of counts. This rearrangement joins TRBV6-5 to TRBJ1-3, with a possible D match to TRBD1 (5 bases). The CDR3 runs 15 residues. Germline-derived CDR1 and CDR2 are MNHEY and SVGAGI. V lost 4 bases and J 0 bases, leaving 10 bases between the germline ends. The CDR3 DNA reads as TGTGCCAGCAGTTCTCTGACAGCCTCTGGAAACACCATATATTTT. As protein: CASSSLTASGNTIYF.

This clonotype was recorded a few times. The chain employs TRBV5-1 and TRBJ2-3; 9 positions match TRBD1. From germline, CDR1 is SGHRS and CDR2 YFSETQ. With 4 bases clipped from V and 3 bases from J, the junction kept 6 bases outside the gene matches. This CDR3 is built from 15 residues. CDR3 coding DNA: TGCGCCAGCAGCCCGACGACAGGGGGGACAGATACGCAGTATTTT. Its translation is CASSPTTGGTDTQYF.

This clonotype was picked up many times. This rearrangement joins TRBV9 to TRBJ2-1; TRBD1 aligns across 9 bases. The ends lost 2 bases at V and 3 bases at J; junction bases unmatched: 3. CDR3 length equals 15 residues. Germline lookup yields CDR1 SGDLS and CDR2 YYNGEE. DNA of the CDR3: TGTGCCAGCAGCGTCGGGACAGGGAGCTACAATGAGCAGTTCTTC. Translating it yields CASSVGTGSYNEQFF.